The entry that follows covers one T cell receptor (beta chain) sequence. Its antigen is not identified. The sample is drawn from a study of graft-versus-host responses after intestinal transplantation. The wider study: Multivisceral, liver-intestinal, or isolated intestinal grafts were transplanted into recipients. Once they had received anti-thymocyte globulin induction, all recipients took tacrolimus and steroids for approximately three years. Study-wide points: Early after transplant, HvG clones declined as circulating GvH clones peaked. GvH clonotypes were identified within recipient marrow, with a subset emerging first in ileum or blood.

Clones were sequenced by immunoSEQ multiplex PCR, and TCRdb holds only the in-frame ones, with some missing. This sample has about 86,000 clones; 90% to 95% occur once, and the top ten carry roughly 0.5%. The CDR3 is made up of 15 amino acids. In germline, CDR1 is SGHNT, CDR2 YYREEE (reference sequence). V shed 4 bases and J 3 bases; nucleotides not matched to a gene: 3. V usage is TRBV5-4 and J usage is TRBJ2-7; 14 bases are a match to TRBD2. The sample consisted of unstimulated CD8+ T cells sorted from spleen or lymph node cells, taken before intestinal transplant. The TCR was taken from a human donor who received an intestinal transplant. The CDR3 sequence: CASSPGLAGGYEQYF. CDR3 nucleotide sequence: TGTGCCAGCAGCCCCGGACTAGCGGGAGGCTACGAGCAGTACTTC.